Listed below are T cell receptor beta chains from one sample, sequenced in a study of blood T cell repertoires in COVID-19. Here immunoSEQ multiplex PCR was the method, and the copy in TCRdb shows in-frame clones only, minus some. The data show 250,000 or so clones, about nine tenths seen once. The sample consisted of peripheral blood. All receptors come from a woman aged 40 to 50 who had recovered from COVID-19. CDR3s include the opening cysteine and the closing phenylalanine or tryptophan. A D gene is named only where the DNA matches it firmly. Where a row states a size, it is once, few, many or the class of an expanded clone; other rows omit it.

J	V	size	D	CDR3	DNA
TRBJ1-3	TRBV5-1	-	-	CASSLVGTLHGNTIYF	TGCGCCAGCAGCTTGGTCGGGACACTTCATGGAAACACCATATATTTT
TRBJ1-2	TRBV6-5	-	TRBD1	CASTAGQGGYGYTF	TGTGCCAGCACCGCGGGACAGGGGGGCTATGGCTACACCTTC
TRBJ2-4	TRBV5-1	-	-	CASSLDGTSSIQYF	TGCGCCAGCAGCTTGGACGGGACATCCTCCATTCAGTACTTC
TRBJ2-3	TRBV10-1	once	TRBD2	CASSEISGVKDTQYF	TGCGCCAGCAGTGAAATTAGCGGGGTTAAAGATACGCAGTATTTT
TRBJ2-3	TRBV2	-	TRBD2	CAINGHSGGRDTQYF	TGTGCCATCAATGGACATAGCGGGGGGCGGGATACGCAGTATTTT
TRBJ2-1	TRBV27	-	TRBD1	CASSPIPGQGARNEQFF	TGTGCCAGCAGCCCAATCCCGGGACAGGGGGCTCGCAATGAGCAGTTCTTC
TRBJ1-4	TRBV2	-	-	CASSPQGQTNEKLFF	TGTGCCAGCAGCCCACAGGGACAAACTAATGAAAAACTGTTTTTT
TRBJ2-1	TRBV11-2	-	-	CASTPGPGGAWNEQFF	TGTGCCAGCACCCCGGGCCCGGGGGGCGCTTGGAATGAGCAGTTCTTC
TRBJ2-5	TRBV11-3	-	-	CASSRDTQETQYF	TGTGCCAGCAGCCGCGACACGCAAGAGACCCAGTACTTC
TRBJ1-2	TRBV29-1	-	-	CSVEAGINYGYTF	TGCAGCGTTGAAGCAGGGATTAACTATGGCTACACCTTC
TRBJ1-1	TRBV10-3	-	TRBD1	CAIRERDRVTEAFF	TGTGCCATCAGAGAGAGGGACAGGGTAACTGAAGCTTTCTTT
TRBJ1-2	TRBV10-2	-	-	CASSSAGANYGYTF	TGCGCCAGCAGTTCCGCAGGGGCGAACTATGGCTACACCTTC
TRBJ1-2	TRBV5-1	once	TRBD1	CASSPLEGAQGGYTF	TGCGCCAGCAGCCCCCTGGAGGGGGCGCAAGGTGGCTACACCTTC
TRBJ2-3	TRBV4-3	-	TRBD1	CASSPTSGPRGLADTQYF	TGCGCCAGCAGCCCCACGTCCGGGCCCAGGGGGCTTGCAGATACGCAGTATTTT
TRBJ1-1	TRBV5-1	once	TRBD1	CASSMTGQGGTEAFF	TGCGCCAGCAGCATGACAGGACAGGGCGGCACTGAAGCTTTCTTT
TRBJ1-2	TRBV4-1	-	-	CASSREALANYGYTF	TGCGCCAGCAGCCGAGAGGCGCTAGCTAACTATGGCTACACCTTC
TRBJ2-2	TRBV5-4	-	TRBD1	CASSGTPGQGGTGELFF	TGTGCCAGCAGTGGGACCCCGGGACAGGGCGGCACCGGGGAGCTGTTTTTT
TRBJ1-1	TRBV27	-	-	CASSLSPLGFMNTEAFF	TGTGCCAGCAGTTTAAGTCCACTAGGCTTTATGAACACTGAAGCTTTCTTT
TRBJ2-2	TRBV2	-	TRBD1	CASTVQGQGASGELFF	TGTGCCAGCACAGTTCAGGGACAGGGGGCGTCCGGGGAGCTGTTTTTT
TRBJ1-2	TRBV4-3	-	-	CASSQAPTTPYGYTF	TGCGCCAGCAGCCAAGCCCCGACAACCCCCTATGGCTACACCTTC
TRBJ1-2	TRBV6-1	-	-	CASSDRPYGGYTF	TGTGCCAGCAGTGACAGGCCCTACGGTGGCTACACCTTC
TRBJ1-5	TRBV20-1	-	-	CSASTTGNQPQHF	TGCAGTGCTAGTACCACAGGGAATCAGCCCCAGCATTTT
TRBJ1-1	TRBV5-1	few	TRBD1	CASSLGGQGSWTEAFF	TGCGCCAGCAGCTTGGGGGGACAGGGTTCATGGACTGAAGCTTTCTTT
TRBJ2-1	TRBV19	-	TRBD2	CASNPGTSYNEQFF	TGTGCCAGTAACCCCGGGACTAGCTACAATGAGCAGTTCTTC
TRBJ1-2	TRBV7-9	-	-	CASSYPGQTPSSGYTF	TGTGCCAGCAGCTATCCTGGACAGACCCCTAGTAGTGGCTACACCTTC
TRBJ2-2	TRBV11-2	-	-	CASSFRRGNTGELFF	TGTGCCAGCAGCTTTAGGAGGGGGAACACCGGGGAGCTGTTTTTT
TRBJ1-5	TRBV19	few	-	CASSTRDYNQPQHF	TGTGCCAGTAGTACCCGGGATTATAATCAGCCCCAGCATTTT
TRBJ2-4	TRBV10-2	once	-	CASGQSSIQYF	TGCGCCAGCGGACAAAGTAGCATTCAGTACTTC
TRBJ1-1	TRBV11-2	-	-	CASSLAGDLAFF	TGTGCCAGCAGCTTAGCGGGGGATTTAGCTTTCTTT
TRBJ2-1	TRBV6-1	-	TRBD1	CASSEPSAQGADEQFF	TGTGCCAGCAGTGAACCCTCGGCACAGGGGGCAGATGAGCAGTTCTTC
TRBJ2-7	TRBV29-1	-	-	CSARRQGSYEQYF	TGCAGCGCCCGGCGGCAGGGCAGTTACGAGCAGTACTTC